This T cell receptor beta chain appears in the sequencing data of a study of neurological immune-mediated disorders. The study, taken as a whole, reports: HTLV-1-associated myelopathy showed the most TCR clonal expansion; multiple sclerosis the least, below healthy controls. CDR3 amino acid sequences found in expanded clones were never shared across subjects, suggesting private repertoires in all groups.

The cDNA was synthesized by means of template-switch 5'RACE, which was carried out with 10-nucleotide random UMIs. TCRdb itself ran the 5' RACE reads through MiXCR, one entry per CDR3 protein. Of approximately 68,000 distinct CDR3 sequences in the sample, roughly 4.4% were seen once. The study built unsorted libraries from 2 million PBMCs kept at -80 C. There are 16 residues in the CDR3. CDR1 SQVTM and CDR2 ANQGSEA come from the germline V gene. Ten or more counts support this clonotype. The antigen remains unidentified. A read error may produce the germline difference seen at one junction end. Sequenced: PBMCs. This sequence joins TRBV29-1 and TRBJ2-1, with D perhaps TRBD1 or TRBD2 (6 bases each). The TCR was taken from a woman between 70 and 85 years old with multiple sclerosis. The CDR3 sequence is CSVEGGFGRPSNEQFF. The DNA for the CDR3 is TGCAGCGTCGAAGGGGGATTTGGGAGGCCGTCCAATGAGCAGTTCTTC.